This is a list of T cell receptor beta chains from one sample in a study of regulatory T cells in long-lasting Graves disease. A single record per CDR3 protein comes from TCRdb applying MiXCR to the multiplex PCR reads. The table includes approximately 540,000 distinct CDR3 sequences, around 12% detected once. This sample also belongs to another study, concerning T cells in Graves' hyperthyroidism and ophthalmopathy.

This sample comprised peripheral blood mononuclear cells (PBMCs), obtained at new diagnosis, from a patient treated with antithyroid drugs. These receptor sequences come from a woman aged 25 to 45 with Graves disease. Both conserved end residues are part of each CDR3. Each record gives: V gene, D gene, J gene, clone size, CDR3 protein, CDR3 DNA. A D gene is named only where the DNA matches it firmly. Clone size is shown for a subset of rows, as once, few, many or a class of expanded clone.

V gene: TRBV10-3
D gene: NA
J gene: TRBJ1-5
clone size: few
CDR3 protein: CAISELLGQLEPQHF
CDR3 DNA: TGTGCCATCAGTGAGTTACTCGGACAGCTAGAACCCCAGCATTTT

V gene: TRBV24-1
D gene: NA
J gene: TRBJ2-7
clone size: many
CDR3 protein: CATSDSRVPYEQYF
CDR3 DNA: TGTGCCACCAGTGATTCTCGAGTCCCCTACGAGCAGTACTTC

V gene: TRBV20-1
D gene: NA
J gene: TRBJ1-1
clone size: NA
CDR3 protein: CNPKRQDGTEAFF
CDR3 DNA: TGCAACCCCAAACGGCAGGACGGCACTGAAGCTTTCTTT

V gene: TRBV11-2
D gene: NA
J gene: TRBJ2-3
clone size: many
CDR3 protein: CASSLDWGGHTDTQYF
CDR3 DNA: TGTGCCAGCAGCTTAGATTGGGGGGGCCATACAGATACGCAGTATTTT

V gene: TRBV7-8
D gene: NA
J gene: TRBJ2-2
clone size: NA
CDR3 protein: CASSLQRLVRLSTGELFF
CDR3 DNA: TGTGCCAGCAGCTTACAGCGCTTAGTGAGACTATCCACCGGGGAGCTGTTTTTT

V gene: TRBV27
D gene: NA
J gene: TRBJ2-1
clone size: NA
CDR3 protein: CASSLSGPLSYNEQFF
CDR3 DNA: TGTGCCAGCAGCCTTAGCGGACCGCTCTCCTACAATGAGCAGTTCTTC

V gene: TRBV5-1
D gene: NA
J gene: TRBJ1-1
clone size: few
CDR3 protein: CASSLTPGDEAFF
CDR3 DNA: TGCGCCAGCAGCTTGACACCGGGGGATGAAGCTTTCTTT

V gene: TRBV19
D gene: TRBD2
J gene: TRBJ2-7
clone size: many
CDR3 protein: CASSTRLAGGEKFYEQYF
CDR3 DNA: TGTGCCAGTAGTACCCGACTAGCGGGAGGGGAAAAGTTCTACGAGCAGTACTTC

V gene: TRBV7-2
D gene: TRBD2
J gene: TRBJ2-7
clone size: many
CDR3 protein: CASSSRTSGVGVLSEQYF
CDR3 DNA: TGTGCCAGCAGCTCAAGGACTAGCGGAGTGGGAGTCTTGAGCGAGCAGTACTTC

V gene: TRBV2
D gene: TRBD2
J gene: TRBJ2-5
clone size: medium-sized
CDR3 protein: CASSGEKETQYF
CDR3 DNA: TGTGCCAGTAGCGGGGAAAAAGAGACCCAGTACTTC

V gene: TRBV6-1
D gene: TRBD1
J gene: TRBJ2-1
clone size: once
CDR3 protein: CASRRGQGVREQFF
CDR3 DNA: TGTGCCAGCAGACGGGGACAGGGGGTTCGCGAGCAGTTCTTC

V gene: TRBV7-9
D gene: NA
J gene: TRBJ1-1
clone size: many
CDR3 protein: CASSFGRYTEAFF
CDR3 DNA: TGTGCCAGCAGCTTCGGCAGATACACTGAAGCTTTCTTT

V gene: TRBV6-2/TRBV6-3
D gene: NA
J gene: TRBJ2-3
clone size: many
CDR3 protein: CASTPHRGKSTDTQYF
CDR3 DNA: TGTGCCAGCACTCCTCATCGAGGGAAGTCCACAGATACGCAGTATTTT

V gene: TRBV13
D gene: NA
J gene: TRBJ2-3
clone size: few
CDR3 protein: CASSHSASDSTNTQYF
CDR3 DNA: TGTGCCAGCAGCCACTCCGCTAGCGACAGCACTAATACGCAGTATTTT

V gene: TRBV25-1
D gene: NA
J gene: TRBJ1-1
clone size: many
CDR3 protein: CASSERPDTEAFF
CDR3 DNA: TGTGCCAGCAGTGAAAGGCCCGACACTGAAGCTTTCTTT

V gene: TRBV29-1
D gene: NA
J gene: TRBJ1-3
clone size: many
CDR3 protein: CSVGTGKRNTIYF
CDR3 DNA: TGCAGCGTTGGTACAGGGAAGAGAAACACCATATATTTT

V gene: TRBV28
D gene: NA
J gene: TRBJ2-1
clone size: NA
CDR3 protein: CASRVTDEQFF
CDR3 DNA: TGTGCCAGCCGCGTAACGGATGAGCAGTTCTTC

V gene: TRBV28
D gene: TRBD2
J gene: TRBJ2-7
clone size: many
CDR3 protein: CASSSPAGAPSGEQYF
CDR3 DNA: TGTGCCAGCAGTTCACCAGCGGGAGCGCCCTCGGGCGAGCAGTACTTC

V gene: TRBV28
D gene: NA
J gene: TRBJ2-1
clone size: many
CDR3 protein: CASSAPLRDPYNEQFF
CDR3 DNA: TGTGCCAGCAGTGCACCACTCCGGGACCCTTACAATGAGCAGTTCTTC

V gene: TRBV6-5
D gene: TRBD2
J gene: TRBJ2-5
clone size: many
CDR3 protein: CASSYVGLAETQYF
CDR3 DNA: TGTGCCAGCAGTTACGTAGGACTAGCGGAGACCCAGTACTTC

V gene: TRBV2
D gene: NA
J gene: TRBJ1-3
clone size: many
CDR3 protein: CASSPRESRGNTIYF
CDR3 DNA: TGTGCCAGCAGCCCCAGGGAAAGTCGTGGAAACACCATATATTTT

V gene: TRBV6-5
D gene: TRBD2
J gene: TRBJ2-2
clone size: many
CDR3 protein: CASSYPSGRAANTGELFF
CDR3 DNA: TGTGCCAGCAGTTACCCCAGCGGGAGGGCCGCGAACACCGGGGAGCTGTTTTTT

V gene: TRBV3-1
D gene: TRBD1
J gene: TRBJ2-7
clone size: many
CDR3 protein: CASSHGYRGSYEQYF
CDR3 DNA: TGTGCCAGCAGCCACGGTTACAGGGGGTCCTACGAGCAGTACTTC